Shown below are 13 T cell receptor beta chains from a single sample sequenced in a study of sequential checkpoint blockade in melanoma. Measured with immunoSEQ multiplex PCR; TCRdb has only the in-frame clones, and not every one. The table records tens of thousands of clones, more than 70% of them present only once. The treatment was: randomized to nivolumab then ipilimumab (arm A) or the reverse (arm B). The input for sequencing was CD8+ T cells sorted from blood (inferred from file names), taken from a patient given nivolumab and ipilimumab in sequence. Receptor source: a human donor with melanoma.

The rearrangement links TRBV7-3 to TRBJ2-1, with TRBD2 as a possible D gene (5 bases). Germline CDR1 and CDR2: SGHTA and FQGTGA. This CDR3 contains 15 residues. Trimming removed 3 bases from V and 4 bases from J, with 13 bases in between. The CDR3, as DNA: TGTGCCAGCAGCTTCGTAGCGAACGATTACAATGAGCAGTTCTTC. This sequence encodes CASSFVANDYNEQFF.

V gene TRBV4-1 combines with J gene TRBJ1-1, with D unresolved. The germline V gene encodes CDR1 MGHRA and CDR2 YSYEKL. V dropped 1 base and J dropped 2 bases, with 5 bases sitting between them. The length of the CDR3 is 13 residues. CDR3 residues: CASSQVTNTEAFF. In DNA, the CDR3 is TGCGCCAGCAGCCAAGTTACTAACACTGAAGCTTTCTTT.

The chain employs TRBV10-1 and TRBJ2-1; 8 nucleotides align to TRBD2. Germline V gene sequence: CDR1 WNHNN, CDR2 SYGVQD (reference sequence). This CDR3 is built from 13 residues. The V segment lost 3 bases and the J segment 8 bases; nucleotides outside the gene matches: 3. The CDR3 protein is CASSDPGRDEQFF. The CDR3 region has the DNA TGCGCCAGCAGTGACCCCGGGAGGGATGAGCAGTTCTTC.

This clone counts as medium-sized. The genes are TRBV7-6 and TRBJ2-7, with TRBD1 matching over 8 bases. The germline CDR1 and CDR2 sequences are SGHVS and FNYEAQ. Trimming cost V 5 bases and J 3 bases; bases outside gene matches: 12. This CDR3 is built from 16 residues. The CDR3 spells CASSPGVGQGIYEQYF. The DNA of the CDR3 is TGTGCCAGCAGCCCCGGGGTAGGACAGGGTATCTACGAGCAGTACTTC.

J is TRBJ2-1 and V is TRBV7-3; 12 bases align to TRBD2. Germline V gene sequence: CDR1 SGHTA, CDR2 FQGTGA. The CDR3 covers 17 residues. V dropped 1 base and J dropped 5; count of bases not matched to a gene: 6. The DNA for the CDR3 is TGTGCCAGCAGCTTAATGGCTAGCGGGAGGGGAAACAATGAGCAGTTCTTC. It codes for CASSLMASGRGNNEQFF.

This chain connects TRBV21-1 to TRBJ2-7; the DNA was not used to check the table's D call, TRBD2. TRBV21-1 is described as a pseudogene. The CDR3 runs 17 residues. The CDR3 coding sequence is TGTGCCAGCAGCCCTAAACAGAGTTCGGCCGGGGGTTACGAGCAGTACGTC. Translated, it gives CASSPKQSSAGGYEQYV.

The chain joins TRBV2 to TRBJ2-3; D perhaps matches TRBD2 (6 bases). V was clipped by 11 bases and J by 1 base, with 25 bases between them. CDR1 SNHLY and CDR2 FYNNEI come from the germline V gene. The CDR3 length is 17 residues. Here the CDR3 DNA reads TGTGCCGAGCACACTAGTCGGGAGATGGATGGCACAGATACGCAGTATTTT. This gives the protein CAEHTSREMDGTDTQYF. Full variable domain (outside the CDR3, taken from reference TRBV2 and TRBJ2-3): EPEVTQTPSHQVTQMGQEVILRCVPISNHLYFYWYRQILGQKVEFLVSFYNNEISEKSEIFDDQFSVERPDGSNFTLKIRSTKLEDSAMYFCAEHTSREMDGTDTQYFGPGTRLTVL.

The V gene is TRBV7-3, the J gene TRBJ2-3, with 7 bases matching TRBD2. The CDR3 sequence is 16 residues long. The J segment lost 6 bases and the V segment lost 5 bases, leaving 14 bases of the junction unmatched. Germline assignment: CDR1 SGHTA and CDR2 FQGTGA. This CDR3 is CASSLLASAITDTQYF. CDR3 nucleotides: TGTGCCAGCAGCCTACTAGCGTCTGCAATCACGGATACGCAGTATTTT.

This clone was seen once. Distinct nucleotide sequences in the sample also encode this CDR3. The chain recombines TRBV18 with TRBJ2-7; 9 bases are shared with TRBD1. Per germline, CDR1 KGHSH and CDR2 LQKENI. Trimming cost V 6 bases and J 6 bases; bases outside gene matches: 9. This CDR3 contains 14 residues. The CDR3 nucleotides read TGTGCCAGCTCCCCCGGGACAGGGTGGGGCGAGCAGTACTTC. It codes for CASSPGTGWGEQYF.

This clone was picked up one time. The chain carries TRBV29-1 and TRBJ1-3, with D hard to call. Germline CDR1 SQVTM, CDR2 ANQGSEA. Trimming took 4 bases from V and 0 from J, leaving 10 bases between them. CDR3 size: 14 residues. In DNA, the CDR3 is TGCAGCGTTGTCCGACTGACCTCTGGAAACACCATATATTTT. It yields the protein CSVVRLTSGNTIYF.

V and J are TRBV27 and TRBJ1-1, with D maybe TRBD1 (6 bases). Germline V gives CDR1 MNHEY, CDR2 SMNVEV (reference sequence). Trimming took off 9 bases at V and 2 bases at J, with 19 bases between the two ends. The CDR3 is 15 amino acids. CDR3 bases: TGTGCCAGTTACGTCGGGACAAGTCGAAACACTGAAGCTTTCTTT. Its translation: CASYVGTSRNTEAFF.

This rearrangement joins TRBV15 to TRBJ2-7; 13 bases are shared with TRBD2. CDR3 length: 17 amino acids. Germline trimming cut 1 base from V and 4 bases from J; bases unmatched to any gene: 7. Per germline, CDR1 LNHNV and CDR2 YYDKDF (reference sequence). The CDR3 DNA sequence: TGTGCCACCAGCAGAGGAACTAGCGGGAGGGCCCTATACGAGCAGTACTTC. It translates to CATSRGTSGRALYEQYF.

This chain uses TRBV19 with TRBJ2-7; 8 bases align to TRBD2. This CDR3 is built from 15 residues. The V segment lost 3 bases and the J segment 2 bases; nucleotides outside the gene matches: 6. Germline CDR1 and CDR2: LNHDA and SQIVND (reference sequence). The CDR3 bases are TGTGCCAGTAGTATTACTAGCGGAGGGACCTACGAGCAGTACTTC. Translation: CASSITSGGTYEQYF.